Shown below are 17 T cell receptor beta chains from a single sample sequenced in a study of blood T cell repertoires in COVID-19. Sequencing used immunoSEQ multiplex PCR; TCRdb keeps in-frame clones, though not all of them. The sample shows roughly 300,000 clones, approximately 91% of them seen only once. The sample consisted of peripheral blood. The receptors here all came from a man aged 18 to 30 with active or convalescent COVID-19.

This clone was seen a single time. The chain couples TRBV7-9 to TRBJ2-7; possible D gene TRBD1, 7 bases. This CDR3 contains 14 residues. With 5 bases removed from V and 1 base from J, the gap between germline ends came to 12 bases. From germline, CDR1 is SEHNR and CDR2 FQNEAQ (reference sequence). The CDR3 loop reads CASSPTGTSYEQYF. In DNA, the CDR3 is TGTGCCAGCAGCCCGACAGGGACTTCCTACGAGCAGTACTTC.

This clone was observed a few times. The J gene is TRBJ1-2, the V gene TRBV13, with 9 positions matching TRBD1. V dropped 1 base and J dropped 7; count of bases not matched to a gene: 7. Germline-derived CDR1 and CDR2 are PRHDT and FYEKMQ (reference sequence). This CDR3 has 15 amino acids. The CDR3 loop is CASSLARTGARGYTF. The CDR3 nucleotides are TGTGCCAGCAGCTTAGCCAGGACAGGGGCGCGTGGCTACACCTTC.

The V call is TRBV11-2, the J call TRBJ2-1; no firm D call. CDR3 size: 14 residues. V was trimmed by 1 base and J by 1 base, leaving 5 bases between them. Germline V gene data show CDR1 as SGHAT and CDR2 as FQNNGV. DNA for the CDR3: TGTGCCAGCAGCTTAGTCTCGTCCTACAATGAGCAGTTCTTC. It specifies CASSLVSSYNEQFF.

This clone was picked up one time. V usage is TRBV2 and J usage is TRBJ2-7; no firm D call. CDR1 is SNHLY, CDR2 FYNNEI, per germline. This CDR3 spans 14 amino acids. Trimming pared 6 bases from V and 2 bases from J, leaving 14 bases between. CDR3 sequence reads: CASRAFQAAYEQYF. The CDR3 nucleotides are TGTGCCAGCAGGGCCTTCCAGGCCGCCTACGAGCAGTACTTC. Complete variable domain (other parts from reference TRBV2 and TRBJ2-7): EPEVTQTPSHQVTQMGQEVILRCVPISNHLYFYWYRQILGQKVEFLVSFYNNEISEKSEIFDDQFSVERPDGSNFTLKIRSTKLEDSAMYFCASRAFQAAYEQYFGPGTRLTVT.

As for this clone: Other DNA sequences in this specimen translate into the identical CDR3. The chain combines TRBV9 with TRBJ2-1; TRBD2 matches at 8 bases. The CDR3 sequence is 15 residues long. Germline CDR1 SGDLS, CDR2 YYNGEE. V lost 0 bases, J lost 7 bases, and 6 bases stayed unmatched. Here the CDR3 reads CASSVGSGVVNEQFF. DNA for the CDR3: TGTGCCAGCAGCGTAGGTAGCGGGGTAGTAAATGAGCAGTTCTTC.

The chain couples TRBV27 to TRBJ2-7; unclear D gene. The CDR3 contains 9 residues. CDR1 and CDR2 from the germline V gene are MNHEY and SMNVEV (reference sequence). V was trimmed by 10 bases and J by 7 bases, leaving 8 bases between them. CDR3 amino acids: CAISREQYF. The DNA of the CDR3 is TGTGCCATTTCCCGGGAGCAGTACTTC.

The chain combines TRBV6-2 or TRBV6-3 with TRBJ2-2, with unresolved D. Germline V gives CDR1 MNHEY, CDR2 SVGEGT. Trimming left V 6 bases short and J 3 bases short, with 8 bases between. There are 13 residues in the CDR3. The chain's CDR3 is CASSNRDTGELFF. The CDR3 DNA sequence: TGTGCCAGCAGCAACCGGGACACCGGGGAGCTGTTTTTT.

The chain employs TRBV12-5 and TRBJ1-5; tentative D call: TRBD1 (6 bases). The CDR3 covers 19 residues. Germline values: CDR1 LGHNT, CDR2 FRNRAP. Trimming removed 2 bases from V and 0 bases from J, with 20 bases in between. CDR3: CASGLPPGGAYYSNQPQHF. The CDR3 DNA reads as TGTGCTAGTGGTTTGCCCCCGGGGGGCGCCTACTATAGCAATCAGCCCCAGCATTTT.

The chain is built from TRBV25-1 and TRBJ1-1; D remains ambiguous. In germline, CDR1 is MGHDK, CDR2 SYGVNS. The CDR3 runs to 13 residues. Trimming stripped 6 bases from V and 4 bases from J, with 12 bases between. The CDR3 nucleotides are TGTGCCAGCAGAGGCCGCGGTGTCACTGAAGCTTTCTTT. Its translation: CASRGRGVTEAFF.

This chain links TRBV2 with TRBJ2-3; D may be TRBD2 (6 bases). This CDR3 is built from 16 residues. Germline V gene lookup returns CDR1 SNHLY and CDR2 FYNNEI. Trimming cost V 6 bases and J 6 bases, with 22 bases left between them. For the CDR3, the DNA is TGTGCCAGCAGATCCCGGCCCGCCGGTAGCGGTGATACGCAGTATTTT. This encodes CASRSRPAGSGDTQYF.

The V and J genes are TRBV5-1 and TRBJ1-1, with D possibly TRBD1 on 6 matching bases. Deletions cut 2 bases from V and 6 bases from J, with 8 bases between. This CDR3 comprises 12 residues. CDR1 SGHRS and CDR2 YFSETQ come from the germline V gene. For the CDR3, the DNA is TGCGCCAGCAGCTTCAGGGGTTCTGAAGCTTTCTTT. Translating it yields CASSFRGSEAFF.

The chain recombines TRBV7-2 with TRBJ2-7; 8 bases are shared with TRBD2. This CDR3 region has 15 residues. V was clipped by 2 bases and J by 3 bases; unmatched bases: 6. The germline V gene encodes CDR1 SGHTA and CDR2 FQGNSA. As DNA, the CDR3 is TGTGCCAGCAGCTTATTAGCGGGACCCGTCTACGAGCAGTACTTC. It encodes CASSLLAGPVYEQYF. The variable domain in full, completed from reference TRBV7-2 and TRBJ2-7, reads GAGVSQSPSNKVTEKGKDVELRCDPISGHTALYWYRQSLGQGLEFLIYFQGNSAPDKSGLPSDRFSAERTGGSVSTLTIQRTQQEDSAVYLCASSLLAGPVYEQYFGPGTRLTVT.

The chain combines TRBV29-1 with TRBJ1-1; 7 positions agree with TRBD1. CDR1 is SQVTM, CDR2 ANQGSEA, per germline. The ends lost 7 bases at V and 4 bases at J; junction bases unmatched: 12. The CDR3 covers 14 residues. DNA for the CDR3: TGCAGCGGAGGTAAAGGACAGGCGGGCACTGAAGCTTTCTTT. This sequence encodes CSGGKGQAGTEAFF.

The chain recombines TRBV29-1 with TRBJ2-5, with TRBD2 as a possible D gene (6 bases). CDR1 is SQVTM, CDR2 ANQGSEA, per germline. With 7 bases removed from V and 0 bases from J, the gap between germline ends came to 18 bases. This CDR3 spans 15 amino acids. DNA of the CDR3: TGCAGCGCCGTCCTTACCGGACTATACCAAGAGACCCAGTACTTC. It translates to CSAVLTGLYQETQYF.

A single count supports this clone. The V gene is TRBV11-2, the J gene TRBJ1-1; D gene unclear. Trimming cost V 0 bases and J 4 bases, with 9 bases left between them. Germline CDR1 SGHAT, CDR2 FQNNGV. This CDR3 is built from 14 residues. The CDR3 loop is CASSLDLAVTEAFF. The CDR3, as DNA: TGTGCCAGCAGCTTAGATTTGGCAGTCACTGAAGCTTTCTTT. The full variable domain, its missing parts supplied by reference TRBV11-2 and TRBJ1-1, is EAGVAQSPRYKIIEKRQSVAFWCNPISGHATLYWYQQILGQGPKLLIQFQNNGVVDDSQLPKDRFSAERLKGVDSTLKIQPAKLEDSAVYLCASSLDLAVTEAFFGQGTRLTVV.

The gene calls are TRBV7-2 and TRBJ2-7, with D perhaps matching TRBD1 (5 bases). Trimming took off 2 bases at V and 3 bases at J, with 11 bases between the two ends. Germline CDR1 SGHTA, CDR2 FQGNSA. The CDR3 loop spans 14 amino acids. The CDR3 bases are TGTGCCAGCAGCTTAAGGCAGGGTGTCTACGAGCAGTACTTC. This gives the protein CASSLRQGVYEQYF.

This sequence joins TRBV10-3 and TRBJ1-2; 7 bases map to TRBD1. There are 13 residues in the CDR3. The trim removed 5 bases at V and 10 bases at J, leaving 10 bases unmatched. CDR1 ENHRY and CDR2 SYGVKD come from the germline V gene. The CDR3 DNA sequence: TGTGCCATCAGTACAGGGACAGAGACCTTCTACACCTTC. Translating gives CAISTGTETFYTF.